These T cell receptor beta chains were read from a single sample in a study of Siglec-9 on CD8 T cells in melanoma. Clones were sequenced by immunoSEQ multiplex PCR, and TCRdb holds only the in-frame ones, with some missing. The table has 30,000 or so clones, less than 85% seen once. Sequencing input: Siglec-9- CD8+ T cells sorted from blood. These receptors were taken from a human donor in good health. CDR3s include the opening cysteine and the closing phenylalanine or tryptophan. D genes are given only for firm matches. The listing skips clone size in some rows; elsewhere it reads once, few, many or a size class.

j_call,d_call,clone_size,v_call,cdr3_aa,cdr3_nt
TRBJ2-5,.,.,TRBV6-6,CASRRGRTGHETQYF,TGTGCCAGCAGGCGCGGACGAACAGGGCACGAGACCCAGTACTTC
TRBJ2-3,.,.,TRBV15,CATSSGTRPATQYF,TGTGCCACCAGCAGCGGAACCCGACCGGCTACGCAGTATTTT
TRBJ1-4,TRBD1,.,TRBV27,CASIIIRQGALVKKGKVF,TGTGCCAGCATTATAATACGACAGGGGGCGTTGGTGAAAAAGGGGAAGGTTTTT
TRBJ1-1,TRBD1,.,TRBV7-2,CASSVGLLRGTEAFF,TGTGCCAGCAGCGTGGGACTCCTCAGGGGGACTGAAGCTTTCTTT
TRBJ2-2,.,.,TRBV9,CASSPSAGELFF,TGTGCCAGCAGCCCTAGCGCCGGGGAGCTGTTTTTT
TRBJ1-1,.,.,TRBV28,CASSLQPGTEAFF,TGTGCCAGCAGTTTACAACCAGGTACTGAAGCTTTCTTT
TRBJ2-2,.,.,TRBV5-3,CARSRIKLPNTGELFF,TGTGCCAGAAGCCGTATTAAGTTACCGAACACCGGGGAGCTGTTTTTT
TRBJ1-2,.,once,TRBV7-9,CASSYYPYYGYTF,TGTGCCAGCAGCTATTACCCCTACTATGGCTACACCTTC
TRBJ2-2,TRBD2,medium-sized,TRBV7-9,CASSLWSGARGAGELFF,TGTGCCAGCAGCTTATGGTCGGGAGCCCGGGGGGCCGGGGAGCTGTTTTTT
TRBJ2-5,.,.,TRBV5-6,CASSLREPLETQYF,TGTGCCAGCAGCTTGAGAGAGCCCCTCGAGACCCAGTACTTC
TRBJ2-5,.,.,TRBV28,CASGGLVAETQYF,TGTGCCAGCGGTGGGTTGGTTGCGGAGACCCAGTACTTC
TRBJ1-6,TRBD1,once,TRBV9,CASSTPRQGSLSPLHF,TGTGCCAGCAGCACGCCACGACAGGGGAGCCTATCACCCCTCCACTTT
TRBJ1-4,TRBD1,few,TRBV7-9,CASSHRDRPEKLFF,TGTGCCAGCAGCCACCGGGACAGGCCAGAAAAACTGTTTTTT
TRBJ1-2,TRBD1,.,TRBV19,CASSISSHRGPNYGYTF,TGTGCCAGTAGTATCAGCTCTCATAGGGGGCCTAACTATGGCTACACCTTC
TRBJ1-5,.,.,TRBV6-5,CASSYGGTSNQPQHF,TGTGCCAGCAGTTACGGCGGGACCTCAAATCAGCCCCAGCATTTT
TRBJ1-5,.,few,TRBV19,CASSIGTRSNQPQHF,TGTGCCAGTAGTATCGGAACGCGGAGCAATCAGCCCCAGCATTTT
TRBJ1-1,.,.,TRBV7-9,CASSSPRGGTEAFF,TGTGCCAGCAGCTCCCCCCGGGGCGGGACTGAAGCTTTCTTT
TRBJ1-1,.,.,TRBV27,CASSLWHGSNTEAFF,TGTGCCAGCAGTTTATGGCACGGATCGAACACTGAAGCTTTCTTT
TRBJ1-5,TRBD1,few,TRBV4-1,CASSPGQGAQPQHF,TGCGCCAGCAGCCCAGGACAGGGGGCACAGCCCCAGCATTTT
TRBJ1-2,.,.,TRBV5-1,CASSPTGPSNYGYTF,TGCGCCAGCAGCCCTACAGGACCTTCTAACTATGGCTACACCTTC
TRBJ1-1,.,few,TRBV7-9,CASSQMNTEAFF,TGTGCCAGCAGTCAAATGAACACTGAAGCTTTCTTT
TRBJ1-1,.,.,TRBV6-1,CASSLQRRSDEAFF,TGTGCCAGCAGTCTTCAACGTCGTTCCGATGAAGCTTTCTTT
TRBJ2-5,.,.,TRBV30,CAWSETQETQYF,TGTGCCTGGAGTGAGACCCAAGAGACCCAGTACTTC
TRBJ1-4,.,.,TRBV2,CASSPFALEKLFF,TGTGCCAGCAGCCCTTTTGCCCTAGAAAAACTGTTTTTT
TRBJ2-3,.,.,TRBV11-3,CASSSRGNTQYF,TGTGCCAGCAGCTCACGAGGGAATACGCAGTATTTT
TRBJ2-2,TRBD2,.,TRBV5-1,CASTKGTSTAGELFF,TGCGCCAGCACCAAAGGGACTAGCACAGCCGGGGAGCTGTTTTTT
TRBJ2-6,TRBD2,.,TRBV27,CASSRERGRLSGANVLTF,TGTGCCAGCAGCAGAGAGCGGGGGCGATTGTCTGGGGCCAACGTCCTGACTTTC
TRBJ1-1,.,few,TRBV2,CASWGSGAFF,TGTGCCAGCTGGGGGTCTGGAGCTTTCTTT
TRBJ2-3,TRBD2,.,TRBV19,CASSLIAGEGTDTQYF,TGTGCCAGTAGTTTGATAGCGGGGGAGGGCACAGATACGCAGTATTTT
TRBJ2-3,TRBD2,.,TRBV10-2,CASRLAGGAPDTQYF,TGCGCCAGCAGGTTAGCGGGAGGTGCCCCAGATACGCAGTATTTT
TRBJ2-1,.,few,TRBV12-5,CASGLGYNEQFF,TGTGCTAGTGGTTTGGGGTACAATGAGCAGTTCTTC
TRBJ2-3,.,.,TRBV11-2,CASILTDTQYF,TGTGCCAGCATCCTCACAGATACGCAGTATTTT
TRBJ1-1,.,.,TRBV19,CASSIIGPSGTEAFF,TGTGCCAGTAGTATAATCGGGCCTTCGGGGACTGAAGCTTTCTTT
TRBJ2-1,.,.,TRBV5-4,CASSLWGSSYNEQFF,TGTGCCAGCAGCTTGTGGGGAAGCTCCTACAATGAGCAGTTCTTC
TRBJ2-1,.,.,TRBV4-1,CASSPTTAPYNEQFF,TGCGCCAGCAGCCCTACAACCGCCCCCTACAATGAGCAGTTCTTC
TRBJ2-7,.,once,TRBV28,CASGSISYEQYF,TGTGCCAGCGGGTCTATCTCCTACGAGCAGTACTTC
TRBJ2-7,.,.,TRBV28,CASKTQGGLYEQYF,TGTGCCAGCAAAACCCAGGGAGGACTCTACGAGCAGTACTTC